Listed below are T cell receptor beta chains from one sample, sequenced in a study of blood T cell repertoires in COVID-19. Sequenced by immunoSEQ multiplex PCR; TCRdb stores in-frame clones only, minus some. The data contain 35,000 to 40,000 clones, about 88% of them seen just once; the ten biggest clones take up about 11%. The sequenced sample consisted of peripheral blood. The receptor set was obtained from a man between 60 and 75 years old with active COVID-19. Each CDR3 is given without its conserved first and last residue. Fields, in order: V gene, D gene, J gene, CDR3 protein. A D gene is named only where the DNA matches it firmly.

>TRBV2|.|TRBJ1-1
ASGVQGNTEAF
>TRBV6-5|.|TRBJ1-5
ASSYSESNQPQH
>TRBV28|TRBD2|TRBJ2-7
ASSLFESRDYRYEQY
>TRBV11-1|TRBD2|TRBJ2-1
ASSLLGTSGNDEQF
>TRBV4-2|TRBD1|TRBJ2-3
ASSPQGVLGQGAPDTQY
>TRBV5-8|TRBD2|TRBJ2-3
ASSRLAGGTGTQY
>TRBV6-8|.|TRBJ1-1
ARTATEAF
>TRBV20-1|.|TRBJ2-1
SARETVPYEQF
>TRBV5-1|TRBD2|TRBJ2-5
ASSLLSGLAGGAQETQY
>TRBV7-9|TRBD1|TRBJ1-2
ASSHIQDRGYGYT
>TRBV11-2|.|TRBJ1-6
ASSLALGANNSPLH
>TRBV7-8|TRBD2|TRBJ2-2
ASSLGAGGTGELF
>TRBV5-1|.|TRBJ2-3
ASSLGQLGPDTQY
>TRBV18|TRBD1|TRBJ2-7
ASLRQGQDQQY
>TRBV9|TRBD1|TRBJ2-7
ASSAPGQGTYEQY
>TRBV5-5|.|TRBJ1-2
ASSSDPKKIRGYT